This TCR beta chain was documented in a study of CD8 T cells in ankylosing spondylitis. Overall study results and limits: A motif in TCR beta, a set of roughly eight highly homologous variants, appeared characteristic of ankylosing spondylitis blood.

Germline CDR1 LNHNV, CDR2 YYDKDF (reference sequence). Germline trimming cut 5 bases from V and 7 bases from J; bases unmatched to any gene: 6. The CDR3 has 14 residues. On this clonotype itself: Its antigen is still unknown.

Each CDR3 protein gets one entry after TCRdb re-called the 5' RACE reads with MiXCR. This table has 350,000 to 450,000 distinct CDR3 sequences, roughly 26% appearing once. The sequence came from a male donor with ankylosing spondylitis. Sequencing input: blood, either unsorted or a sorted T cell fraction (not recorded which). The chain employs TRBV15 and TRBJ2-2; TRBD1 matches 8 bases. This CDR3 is CATSQGQEYGELFF. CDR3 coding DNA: TGTGCCACCAGCCAGGGACAGGAATACGGGGAGCTGTTTTTT.